Sequencing of this T cell receptor (beta chain) was carried out in a study of blood T cell repertoires in COVID-19. Whole-study context: Donors in the United States, Italy and Spain gave samples during acute or convalescent COVID-19. From T cells, B-cell-depleted T cells, or PBMCs came the material, which was cDNA or gDNA.

The germline V gene has CDR1 MDHEN and CDR2 SYDVKM. The V and J ends lost 2 bases and 3 bases respectively, with 10 bases between them. The CDR3 is 14 amino acids. As originally analysed: Scientists estimated how many nucleated cells there were by amplifying reference gene primers. Libraries were prepared by immunoSEQ multiplex PCR; TCRdb keeps only in-frame clonotypes and omits some of them. Clone size and V and J calls were adopted from that table, with D and trimming inferred from the DNA. This sample has about 180,000 clones; under 90% occur once, and the top ten carry 8% to 11%. The sequence derives from an elderly woman with active or convalescent COVID-19. V gene TRBV28 combines with J gene TRBJ1-1; D remains unclear. Sequencing was done on a sample of peripheral blood. The CDR3 protein is CASSLTDWDTEAFF. The CDR3 DNA reads as TGTGCCAGCAGTTTAACAGATTGGGACACTGAAGCTTTCTTT.